One and the same sample provided the 28 T cell receptor beta chains below, sequenced in a study of regulatory T cells in long-lasting Graves disease. Library construction for TCR beta used iRepertoire HTBI primers and Arm-PCR of CDR3 regions. Via MiXCR, TCRdb re-called the multiplex PCR reads, giving one row per CDR3 protein. This sample carries approximately 400,000 distinct CDR3 sequences, about 23% of them seen once, and the ten largest clones take approximately 28%. Described time point: persistent/refractory GD, antithyroid drugs over 5 years with positive TRAb. PBMCs were the source of the RNA used for TCR sequencing. The sample was peripheral blood mononuclear cells (PBMCs), taken when the disease was refractory, from a patient treated with antithyroid drugs. The receptors shown here come from a woman aged 40 to 55 with Graves disease.

This clonotype appeared many times. The gene calls are TRBV7-8 and TRBJ2-2; 13 nucleotides line up with TRBD2. J lost 7 bases, V lost 2 bases, and 13 bases had no gene match. From germline, CDR1 is SGHVS and CDR2 FQNEAQ. The CDR3 extends over 19 amino acids. Written as DNA, the CDR3 is TGTGCCAGCAGCTTAAGCCTGAGGACTAGCGGGAGTTGGGTCGGGGAGCTGTTTTTT. Translated: CASSLSLRTSGSWVGELFF.

This clonotype was detected many times. The chain employs TRBV29-1 and TRBJ2-5, with TRBD1 matching over 8 bases. CDR3 length equals 18 residues. J gave up 1 base and V 3 bases, and 16 bases lay outside the gene matches. Per germline, CDR1 SQVTM and CDR2 ANQGSEA. CDR3 nucleotide sequence: TGCAGCGTTGACCATAGACAGGGGAAACTTATAGGCCAAGAGACCCAGTACTTC. Translated: CSVDHRQGKLIGQETQYF. The full variable domain, with the rest looked up from reference TRBV29-1 and TRBJ2-5, is SAVISQKPSRDICQRGTSLTIQCQVDSQVTMMFWYRQQPGQSLTLIATANQGSEATYESGFVIDKFPISRPNLTFSTLTVSNMSPEDSSIYLCSVDHRQGKLIGQETQYFGPGTRLLVL.

In this sample, this clonotype turned up many times. The genes are TRBV7-2 and TRBJ1-2; D may be TRBD1 (6 bases). CDR3 length equals 17 residues. The V end was cut by 10 bases, the J end by 4 bases, with 28 bases between. Germline assignment: CDR1 SGHTA and CDR2 FQGNSA. CDR3 loop: CAISTGFLLPGTYGYTF. Here the CDR3 DNA reads TGTGCCATCAGTACAGGGTTCCTTCTTCCCGGCACCTATGGCTACACCTTC.

This clonotype was seen many times. This chain joins TRBV12-3 or TRBV12-4 and TRBJ2-7; TRBD1 aligns across 7 bases. The CDR3 contains 18 residues. Germline trimming cut 5 bases from V and 3 bases from J; bases unmatched to any gene: 19. DNA for the CDR3: TGTGCCAGCAGTCCTGAAGGGGTGTGGCAGGGGGTTCACTACGAGCAGTACTTC. The encoded protein is CASSPEGVWQGVHYEQYF.

The chain recombines TRBV6-2 or TRBV6-3 with TRBJ2-2; D is ambiguous. The CDR3 sequence is 13 residues long. Germline CDR1 reads MNHEY; CDR2 reads SVGEGT. Trimming removed 8 bases at V and 6 bases at J, with 13 bases between. CDR3 sequence (DNA): TGTGCCAGCCGAAGGGTAGTACCCGGGGAGCTGTTTTTT. This sequence encodes CASRRVVPGELFF.

This clonotype was counted only a few times. A much larger clone differs by one base, so this may be a read error. The chain links TRBV12-3 or TRBV12-4 to TRBJ2-5; possibly TRBD1 for D (5 bases). The CDR3 loop spans 14 amino acids. The CDR3 is CANSLSAGLETQYF. DNA of the CDR3: TGTGCCAACAGTTTATCGGCAGGGCTAGAGACCCAGTACTTC.

This chain links TRBV7-9 with TRBJ2-7; 7 bases are shared with TRBD1. This CDR3 region has 15 residues. J was trimmed by 2 bases and V by 5 bases; bases with no gene match: 9. CDR1 is SEHNR, CDR2 FQNEAQ, per germline (reference sequence). In DNA, the CDR3 is TGTGCCAGCAGCCGATACGACAGGGACCCCTACGAGCAGTACTTC. Its protein product is CASSRYDRDPYEQYF.

This clonotype was detected many times. V gene TRBV7-3 combines with J gene TRBJ2-6, with 12 bases matching TRBD1. The CDR3 consists of 17 residues. Germline CDR1 reads SGHTA; CDR2 reads FQGTGA. The ends lost 3 bases at V and 4 bases at J; junction bases unmatched: 4. CDR3 nucleotides: TGTGCCAGCAGCTTGGGACAGGGGGCTGCCGGGGCCAACGTCCTGACTTTC. Translation: CASSLGQGAAGANVLTF. Full variable domain (rest looked up from reference TRBV7-3 and TRBJ2-6): GAGVSQTPSNKVTEKGKYVELRCDPISGHTALYWYRQSLGQGPEFLIYFQGTGAADDSGLPNDRFFAVRPEGSVSTLKIQRTERGDSAVYLCASSLGQGAAGANVLTFGAGSRLTVL.

At least ten counts were recorded for this clonotype. V gene TRBV28 combines with J gene TRBJ2-5; D is undetermined. V lost 5 bases and J 0 bases, leaving 10 bases between the germline ends. Germline lookup yields CDR1 MDHEN and CDR2 SYDVKM. CDR3 length: 14 amino acids. The CDR3 DNA reads TGTGCCAGCAGTAATTTAAGGGACCAAGAGACCCAGTACTTC. This gives the protein CASSNLRDQETQYF. Drawing the rest from reference TRBV28 and TRBJ2-5, the complete variable domain is DVKVTQSSRYLVKRTGEKVFLECVQDMDHENMFWYRQDPGLGLRLIYFSYDVKMKEKGDIPEGYSVSREKKERFSLILESASTNQTSMYLCASSNLRDQETQYFGPGTRLLVL.

At least ten counts were recorded for this clonotype. The chain combines TRBV28 with TRBJ1-1; D not resolved. The V gene lost 4 bases and the J gene lost 6 bases, with 21 bases spanning the gap. This CDR3 has 16 residues. Germline V gene data show CDR1 as MDHEN and CDR2 as SYDVKM. The CDR3 sequence: CASSSTVLQSRAEAFF. CDR3 in DNA: TGTGCCAGCAGTTCCACAGTACTTCAGAGTCGGGCTGAAGCTTTCTTT.

CDR3 protein: CSARDRGRGETQYF. The CDR3 nucleotides are TGCAGTGCTAGGGACAGGGGGCGCGGAGAGACCCAGTACTTC. V gene TRBV20-1 combines with J gene TRBJ2-5; 11 bases fit TRBD1. V lost 3 bases to trimming and J lost 4 bases; unmatched junction nucleotides: 4. CDR3 length equals 14 residues. Per germline, CDR1 DFQATT and CDR2 SNEGSKA (reference sequence).

This rearrangement joins TRBV18 to TRBJ2-7, with TRBD2 as a possible D gene (6 bases). Germline V gene data show CDR1 as KGHSH and CDR2 as LQKENI. The germline V and J ends were trimmed by 4 bases and 3 bases, with 13 bases remaining between them. The CDR3 runs to 14 residues. The CDR3 DNA follows: TGTGCCAGCTCACATTCCGGGAGAAACTACGAGCAGTACTTC. This encodes CASSHSGRNYEQYF.

This clonotype was recorded a few times. This rearrangement joins TRBV20-1 to TRBJ2-7; 8 bases match TRBD1. The germline V gene encodes CDR1 DFQATT and CDR2 SNEGSKA (reference sequence). With V trimmed by 5 bases and J by 4 bases, 7 bases remained unmatched. The CDR3 has 13 residues. The CDR3 region has the DNA TGCAGTGCTCGATTGACAGGGGCTTACGAGCAGTACTTC. It yields the protein CSARLTGAYEQYF.

The chain has TRBV11-2 and TRBJ2-1; 14 bases agree with TRBD2. Trimming cost V 3 bases and J 12 bases; bases outside gene matches: 7. The CDR3 extends over 15 amino acids. Germline CDR1 SGHAT, CDR2 FQNNGV. The CDR3, as DNA: TGTGCCAGCAGCTTGGGACTAGCGGGAGAGGGGGGGCAGTTCTTC. This sequence encodes CASSLGLAGEGGQFF.

The sample holds many counts of this clonotype. The genes are TRBV6-1 and TRBJ1-3; D is perhaps TRBD1 (5 bases). The V and J ends lost 6 bases and 1 base respectively, with 10 bases between them. This CDR3 has 14 amino acids. Per the germline V gene, CDR1 is MNHNS and CDR2 is SASEGT. The CDR3 here is CASSNQGSGNTIYF. The CDR3 coding sequence is TGTGCCAGCAGCAACCAGGGATCTGGAAACACCATATATTTT.

This clonotype appeared a few times. A much larger clone lies a single base off, so this may be a read error. The V call is TRBV27, the J call TRBJ1-2; no reliable D call. The CDR3 is 14 residues long. Germline V lookup: CDR1 MNHEY, CDR2 SMNVEV (reference sequence). V was pared by 6 bases and J by 4 bases, with 15 bases between. CDR3 nucleotide sequence: TGTGCCAGCAGCCTAAGGAGGGCAGTCTATGGCTACACCTTC. Protein: CASSLRRAVYGYTF.

V and J are TRBV5-5 and TRBJ2-5; D is perhaps TRBD1 or TRBD2 (5 bases each). V lost 1 base and J 5 bases, leaving 18 bases between the germline ends. The CDR3 contains 16 residues. Germline V gives CDR1 SGHKS, CDR2 YYEKEE (reference sequence). The DNA for the CDR3 is TGTGCCAGCAGCTTGTGGAGGATCCGGGGCATGGAGACCCAGTACTTC. Encoded protein: CASSLWRIRGMETQYF.

This clonotype was detected only once. The chain combines TRBV7-9 with TRBJ2-1; TRBD2 matches 8 bases. This CDR3 is built from 14 residues. CDR1 and CDR2 from the germline V gene are SEHNR and FQNEAQ (reference sequence). V shed 3 bases, J shed 10 bases, and the junction held 8 bases outside the gene matches. The CDR3 DNA reads TGTGCCAGCAGCTTCCCCGGGACTAGAGGAGAGCAGTTCTTC. It yields the protein CASSFPGTRGEQFF.

The chain links TRBV19 to TRBJ2-5; TRBD2 matches at 9 bases. Germline loops: CDR1 LNHDA, CDR2 SQIVND (reference sequence). The trim removed 3 bases at V and 5 bases at J, leaving 7 bases unmatched. The CDR3 runs to 15 residues. CDR3 sequence (DNA): TGTGCCAGTAGTATTCTGGGACTAGCTGGCGAGACCCAGTACTTC. Its protein is CASSILGLAGETQYF.

This clonotype was seen many times. The chain joins TRBV2 to TRBJ2-5; D could derive from TRBD1 or TRBD2 (5 bases each). The CDR3 runs 17 residues. V shed 1 base and J shed 4 bases, with 19 bases lying between them. Germline assignment: CDR1 SNHLY and CDR2 FYNNEI. The CDR3 here is CASSEVTRDPLAETQYF. DNA for the CDR3: TGTGCCAGCAGTGAAGTAACCAGGGACCCGTTGGCAGAGACCCAGTACTTC.

This clonotype was seen ten or more times. The V and J genes are TRBV12-5 and TRBJ1-1; D is unclear. Per germline, CDR1 LGHNT and CDR2 FRNRAP. The CDR3 loop spans 18 amino acids. Trimming cost V 0 bases and J 2 bases, with 19 bases left between them. The CDR3 nucleotides read TGTGCTAGTGGTTTGGTACTCGGAGGGTCCGGCCAAAACACTGAAGCTTTCTTT. It translates to CASGLVLGGSGQNTEAFF.

This clonotype was counted ten times or more. V and J are TRBV28 and TRBJ2-7; 7 nucleotides match TRBD1. Germline CDR1 is MDHEN and CDR2 is SYDVKM. V gave up 3 bases and J gave up 7 bases; unmatched junction bases: 6. This CDR3 comprises 13 residues. The chain's CDR3 is CASSFYRGREQYF. The CDR3 coding sequence is TGTGCCAGCAGTTTCTACAGGGGTCGGGAGCAGTACTTC.

This clonotype was detected many times. The chain links TRBV10-3 to TRBJ2-7; 7 nucleotides match TRBD2. CDR3 size: 14 residues. Germline loops: CDR1 ENHRY, CDR2 SYGVKD. Trimming took 5 bases from V and 4 from J; bases not matched to a gene: 8. The CDR3 region is CAISSSGDLYEQYF. CDR3 nucleotides: TGTGCCATCAGTTCAAGCGGGGACCTTTACGAGCAGTACTTC.

The J gene is TRBJ2-3, the V gene TRBV7-2, with D hard to call. The germline CDR1 and CDR2 sequences are SGHTA and FQGNSA. The CDR3 contains 14 residues. V lost 3 bases to trimming and J lost 2 bases, with 9 bases between them. The CDR3 DNA sequence: TGTGCCAGCAGCTTTACGGTAAACACAGATACGCAGTATTTT. Translated: CASSFTVNTDTQYF.

The chain is built from TRBV7-3 and TRBJ1-2; D not certain. Germline CDR1 and CDR2: SGHTA and FQGTGA. V lost 5 bases and J 6 bases, leaving 16 bases between the germline ends. CDR3 length equals 14 residues. The CDR3 region is CASSTDGNPNGYTF. The CDR3 coding sequence is TGTGCCAGCAGCACTGACGGGAATCCTAATGGCTACACCTTC.

This clonotype was seen repeatedly, ten times or more. The chain carries TRBV24-1 and TRBJ2-5; a possible D gene is TRBD1 (6 bases). In germline, CDR1 is KGHDR, CDR2 SFDVKD. The ends were cut back, 0 bases at V and 5 bases at J, with 6 bases in the middle. The CDR3 totals 13 residues. This CDR3 is CATSDLTGETQYF. In DNA form, the CDR3 reads TGTGCCACCAGTGATTTGACAGGGGAGACCCAGTACTTC.

In its sample, this clonotype was seen many times. V is TRBV10-3 and J is TRBJ1-2; D is perhaps TRBD1 (5 bases). This CDR3 region has 12 residues. Germline loops: CDR1 ENHRY, CDR2 SYGVKD. V was cut by 3 bases and J by 7 bases, with 9 bases left in between. CDR3 region: CAISDREGGYTF. The CDR3 bases are TGTGCCATCAGTGACAGGGAGGGTGGCTACACCTTC.

The CDR3 DNA follows: TGTGCCAGCTCATCGGGACAGGGAAATGAAAAACTGTTTTTT. It is translated as CASSSGQGNEKLFF. The chain has TRBV18 and TRBJ1-4; TRBD1 agrees at 9 bases. Germline CDR1 KGHSH, CDR2 LQKENI. Trimming took 5 bases from V and 5 from J; bases not matched to a gene: 3. This CDR3 spans 14 amino acids.